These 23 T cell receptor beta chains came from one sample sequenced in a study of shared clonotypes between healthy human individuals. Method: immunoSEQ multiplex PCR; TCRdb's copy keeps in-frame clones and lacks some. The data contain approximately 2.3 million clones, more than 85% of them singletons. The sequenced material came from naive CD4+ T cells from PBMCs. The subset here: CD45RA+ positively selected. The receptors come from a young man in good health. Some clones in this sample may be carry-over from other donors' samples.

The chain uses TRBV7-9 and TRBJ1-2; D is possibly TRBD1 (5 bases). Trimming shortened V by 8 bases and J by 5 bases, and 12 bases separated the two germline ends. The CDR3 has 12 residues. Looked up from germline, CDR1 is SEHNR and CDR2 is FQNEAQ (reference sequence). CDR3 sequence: CASARDYYGYTF. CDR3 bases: TGTGCCAGCGCCCGGGACTATTATGGCTACACCTTC.

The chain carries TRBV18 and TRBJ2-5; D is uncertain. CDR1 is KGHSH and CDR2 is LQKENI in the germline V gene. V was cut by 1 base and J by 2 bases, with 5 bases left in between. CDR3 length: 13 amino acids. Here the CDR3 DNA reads TGTGCCAGCTCACCACACCTACAAGAGACCCAGTACTTC. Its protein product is CASSPHLQETQYF.

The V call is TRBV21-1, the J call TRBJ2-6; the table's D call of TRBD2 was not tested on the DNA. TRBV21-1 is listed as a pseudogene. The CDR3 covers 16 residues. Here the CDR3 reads CASSKGSPAGANVLTF. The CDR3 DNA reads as TGTGCCAGCAGCAAAGGAAGCCCGGCTGGGGCCAACGTCCTGACTTTC.

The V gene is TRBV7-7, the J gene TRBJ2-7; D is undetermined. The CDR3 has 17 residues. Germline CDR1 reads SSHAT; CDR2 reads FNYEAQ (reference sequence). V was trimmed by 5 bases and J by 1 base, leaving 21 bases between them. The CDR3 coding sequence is TGTGCCAGCAGCGCCCGCGAAGCTAGTGCGGATTCCTACGAGCAGTACTTC. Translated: CASSAREASADSYEQYF.

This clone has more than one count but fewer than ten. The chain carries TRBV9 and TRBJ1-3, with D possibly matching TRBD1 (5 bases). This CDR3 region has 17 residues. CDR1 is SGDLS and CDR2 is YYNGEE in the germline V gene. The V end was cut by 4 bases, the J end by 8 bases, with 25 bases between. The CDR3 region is CASSFLPAGQGDDTIYF. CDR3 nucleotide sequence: TGTGCCAGCAGCTTCCTACCCGCGGGGCAGGGAGATGACACCATATATTTT. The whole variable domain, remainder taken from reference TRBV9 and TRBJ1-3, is DSGVTQTPKHLITATGQRVTLRCSPRSGDLSVYWYQQSLDQGLQFLIQYYNGEERAKGNILERFSAQQFPDLHSELNLSSLELGDSALYFCASSFLPAGQGDDTIYFGEGSWLTVV.

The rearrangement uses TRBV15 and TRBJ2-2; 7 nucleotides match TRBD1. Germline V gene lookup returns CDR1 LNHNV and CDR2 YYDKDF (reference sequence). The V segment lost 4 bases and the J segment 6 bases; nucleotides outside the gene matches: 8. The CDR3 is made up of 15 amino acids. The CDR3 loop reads CATSNRDRGPGELFF. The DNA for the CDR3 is TGTGCCACCAGCAACCGGGACAGAGGACCCGGGGAGCTGTTTTTT.

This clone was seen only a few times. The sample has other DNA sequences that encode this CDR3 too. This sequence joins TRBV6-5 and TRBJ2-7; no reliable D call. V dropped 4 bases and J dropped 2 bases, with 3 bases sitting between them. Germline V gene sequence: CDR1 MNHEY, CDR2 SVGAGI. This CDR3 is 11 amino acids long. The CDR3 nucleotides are TGTGCCAGCAGTTCTGCCTACGAGCAGTACTTC. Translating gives CASSSAYEQYF.

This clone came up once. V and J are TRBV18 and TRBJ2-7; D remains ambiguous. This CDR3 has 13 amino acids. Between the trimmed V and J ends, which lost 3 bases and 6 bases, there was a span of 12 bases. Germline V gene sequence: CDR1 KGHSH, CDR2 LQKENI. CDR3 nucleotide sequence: TGTGCCAGCTCACCGGACCCCACGCGCGAGCAGTACTTC. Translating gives CASSPDPTREQYF.

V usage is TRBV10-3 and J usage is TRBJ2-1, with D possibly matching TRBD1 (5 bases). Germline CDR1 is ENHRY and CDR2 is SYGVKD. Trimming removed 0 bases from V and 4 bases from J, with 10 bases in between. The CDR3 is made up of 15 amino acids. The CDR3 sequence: CAISESRRQYNEQFF. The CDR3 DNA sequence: TGTGCCATCAGTGAGTCCCGGAGACAGTACAATGAGCAGTTCTTC.

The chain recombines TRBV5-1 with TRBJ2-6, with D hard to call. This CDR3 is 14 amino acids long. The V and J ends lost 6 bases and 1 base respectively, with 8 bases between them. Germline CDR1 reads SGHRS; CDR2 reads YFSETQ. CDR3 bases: TGCGCCAGCACCGATCAGTCTGGGGCCAACGTCCTGACTTTC. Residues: CASTDQSGANVLTF. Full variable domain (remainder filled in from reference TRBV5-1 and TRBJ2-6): KAGVTQTPRYLIKTRGQQVTLSCSPISGHRSVSWYQQTPGQGLQFLFEYFSETQRNKGNFPGRFSGRQFSNSRSEMNVSTLELGDSALYLCASTDQSGANVLTFGAGSRLTVL.

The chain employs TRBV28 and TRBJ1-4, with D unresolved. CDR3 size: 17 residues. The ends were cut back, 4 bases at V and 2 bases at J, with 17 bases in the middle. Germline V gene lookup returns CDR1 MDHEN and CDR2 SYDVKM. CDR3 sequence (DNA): TGTGCCAGCAGTTCGGTCCCACGAGGGAACACTAATGAAAAACTGTTTTTT. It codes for CASSSVPRGNTNEKLFF.

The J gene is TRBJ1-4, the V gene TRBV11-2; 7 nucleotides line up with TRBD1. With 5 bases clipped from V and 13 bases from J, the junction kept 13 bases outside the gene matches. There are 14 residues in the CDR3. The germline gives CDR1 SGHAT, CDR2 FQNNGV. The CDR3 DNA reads TGTGCCAGCAGCCCAGGGGGGCAGGGTCGAGTACTGTTTTTT. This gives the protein CASSPGGQGRVLFF. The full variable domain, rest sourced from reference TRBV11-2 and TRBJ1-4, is EAGVAQSPRYKIIEKRQSVAFWCNPISGHATLYWYQQILGQGPKLLIQFQNNGVVDDSQLPKDRFSAERLKGVDSTLKIQPAKLEDSAVYLCASSPGGQGRVLFFGSGTQLSVL.

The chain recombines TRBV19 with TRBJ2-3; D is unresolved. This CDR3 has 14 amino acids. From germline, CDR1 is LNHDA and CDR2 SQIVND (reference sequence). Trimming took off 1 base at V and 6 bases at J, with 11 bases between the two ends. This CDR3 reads CASSIVVGGDTQYF. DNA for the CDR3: TGTGCCAGTAGTATAGTCGTGGGTGGGGATACGCAGTATTTT.

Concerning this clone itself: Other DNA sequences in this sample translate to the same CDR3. The CDR3 DNA follows: TGTGCCAGCAGTTTGGACTCCTATGGCTACACCTTC. Its protein product is CASSLDSYGYTF. The chain combines TRBV6-6 with TRBJ1-2, with D uncertain. There are 12 residues in the CDR3. V lost 4 bases and J 4 bases, leaving 7 bases between the germline ends. CDR1 and CDR2 (germline): MNHNY, SVGAGI (reference sequence).

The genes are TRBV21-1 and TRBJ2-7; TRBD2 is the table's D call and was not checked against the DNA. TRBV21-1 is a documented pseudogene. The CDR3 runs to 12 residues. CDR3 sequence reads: CASWGGTGEQYF. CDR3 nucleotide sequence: TGTGCCAGCTGGGGAGGGACGGGCGAGCAGTACTTC.

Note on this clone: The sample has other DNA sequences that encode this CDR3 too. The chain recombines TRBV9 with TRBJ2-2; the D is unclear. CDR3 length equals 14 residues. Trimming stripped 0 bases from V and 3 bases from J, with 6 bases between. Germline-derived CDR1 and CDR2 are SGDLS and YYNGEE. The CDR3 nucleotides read TGTGCCAGCAGCGTAGCGGTCTACACCGGGGAGCTGTTTTTT. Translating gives CASSVAVYTGELFF.

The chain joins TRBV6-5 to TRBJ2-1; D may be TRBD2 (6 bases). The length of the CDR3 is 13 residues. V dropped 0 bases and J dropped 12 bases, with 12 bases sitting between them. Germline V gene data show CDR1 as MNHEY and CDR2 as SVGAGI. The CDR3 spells CASSYSWVAAQFF. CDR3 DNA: TGTGCCAGCAGTTACTCTTGGGTAGCGGCGCAGTTCTTC.

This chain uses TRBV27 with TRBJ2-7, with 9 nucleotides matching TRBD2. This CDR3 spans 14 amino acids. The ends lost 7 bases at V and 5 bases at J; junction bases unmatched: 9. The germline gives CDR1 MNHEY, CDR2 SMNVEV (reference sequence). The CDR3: CASKLLAGNNEQYF. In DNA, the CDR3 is TGTGCCAGCAAACTCCTAGCGGGAAACAACGAGCAGTACTTC.

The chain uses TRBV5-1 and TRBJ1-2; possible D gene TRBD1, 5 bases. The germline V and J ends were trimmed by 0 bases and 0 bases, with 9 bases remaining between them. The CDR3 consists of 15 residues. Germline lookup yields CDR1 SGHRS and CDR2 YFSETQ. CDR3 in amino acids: CASSLGGAANYGYTF. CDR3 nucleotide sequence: TGCGCCAGCAGCTTGGGAGGGGCGGCTAACTATGGCTACACCTTC. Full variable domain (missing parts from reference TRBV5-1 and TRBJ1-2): KAGVTQTPRYLIKTRGQQVTLSCSPISGHRSVSWYQQTPGQGLQFLFEYFSETQRNKGNFPGRFSGRQFSNSRSEMNVSTLELGDSALYLCASSLGGAANYGYTFGSGTRLTVV.

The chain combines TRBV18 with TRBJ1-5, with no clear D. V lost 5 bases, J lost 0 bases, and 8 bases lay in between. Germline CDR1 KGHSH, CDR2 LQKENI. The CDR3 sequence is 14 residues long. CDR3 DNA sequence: TGTGCCAGCTCAGGGAGCGATAGCAATCAGCCCCAGCATTTT. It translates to CASSGSDSNQPQHF.

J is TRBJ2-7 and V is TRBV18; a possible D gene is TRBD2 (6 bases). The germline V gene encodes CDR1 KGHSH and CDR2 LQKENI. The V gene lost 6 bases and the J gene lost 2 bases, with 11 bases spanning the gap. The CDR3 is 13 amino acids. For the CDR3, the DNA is TGTGCCAGCTCGGGACTCCCGGCCTACGAGCAGTACTTC. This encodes CASSGLPAYEQYF.

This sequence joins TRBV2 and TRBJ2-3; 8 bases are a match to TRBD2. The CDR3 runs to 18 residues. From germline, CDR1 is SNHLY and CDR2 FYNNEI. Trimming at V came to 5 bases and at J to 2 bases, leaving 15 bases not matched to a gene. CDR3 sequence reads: CASSPYPGTSSDTDTQYF. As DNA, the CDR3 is TGTGCCAGCAGTCCTTACCCAGGGACTAGTTCAGACACAGATACGCAGTATTTT.

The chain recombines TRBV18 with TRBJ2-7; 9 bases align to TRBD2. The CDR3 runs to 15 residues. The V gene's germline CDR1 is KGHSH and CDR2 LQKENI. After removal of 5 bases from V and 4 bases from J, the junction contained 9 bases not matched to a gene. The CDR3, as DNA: TGTGCCAGCTCATCGACCGGGACTAGCAGTTACGAGCAGTACTTC. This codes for CASSSTGTSSYEQYF. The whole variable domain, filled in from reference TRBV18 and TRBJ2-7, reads NAGVMQNPRHLVRRRGQEARLRCSPMKGHSHVYWYRQLPEEGLKFMVYLQKENIIDESGMPKERFSAEFPKEGPSILRIQQVVRGDSAAYFCASSSTGTSSYEQYFGPGTRLTVT.